This T cell receptor beta chain emerged from a study of response to subunit inactivated influenza vaccine. The study, taken as a whole, reports: The authors suggested that every seasonal influenza vaccination recruits few new T cells.

CDR3 length: 16 residues. After removal of 0 bases from V and 6 bases from J, the junction contained 9 bases not matched to a gene. Looked up from germline, CDR1 is SGHNT and CDR2 is YYREEE (reference sequence). TCRdb itself ran the RT-PCR reads through MiXCR, one entry per CDR3 protein. The table shows 800,000 to 1,000,000 distinct CDR3 sequences, with roughly 20% occurring only once. A few counts support this clonotype. Its specificity is unknown. The TCR originated in a man aged 45-60 years who received an inactivated influenza vaccine. The chain has TRBV5-4 and TRBJ2-7; 10 bases match TRBD2. The specimen was PBMCs from blood, collected about 5 days after vaccination. The CDR3 spells CASSLVGLAGVREQYF. The CDR3, as DNA: TGTGCCAGCAGCTTGGTCGGGCTAGCGGGAGTTCGCGAGCAGTACTTC.